This T cell receptor beta chain was recorded in a study of cytomegalovirus exposure and HLA in healthy donors. On the study more broadly: An earlier analysis identified 100 million to 130 million unique TCR beta sequences in approximately 190 million T cells. General study results and limits: It is likely that the observed cluster of highly shared sequence variants was a sequencing artifact. Apart from CMV serostatus, no immune exposure information was available.

The germline V gene encodes CDR1 MNHEY and CDR2 SVGAGI. CDR3 length equals 14 residues. V was clipped by 0 bases and J by 5 bases; unmatched bases: 1. As concerns this clone: Its specificity is not known.

Both 60 Vbeta primers and 13 Jbeta primers went into the PCR. Repertoires were generated with immunoSEQ multiplex PCR, while TCRdb's copy carries only in-frame clones and drops some. The table records 150,000 to 200,000 clones, roughly 80% of them present only once. The receptor comes from a woman between 18 and 29 years old in good health and CMV-seronegative. The sequenced sample consisted of PBMCs. This rearrangement joins TRBV6-5 to TRBJ2-3; TRBD2 matches 8 bases. CDR3 in amino acids: CASSYSAGGDTQYF. CDR3 DNA sequence: TGTGCCAGCAGTTACTCGGCGGGAGGAGATACGCAGTATTTT.